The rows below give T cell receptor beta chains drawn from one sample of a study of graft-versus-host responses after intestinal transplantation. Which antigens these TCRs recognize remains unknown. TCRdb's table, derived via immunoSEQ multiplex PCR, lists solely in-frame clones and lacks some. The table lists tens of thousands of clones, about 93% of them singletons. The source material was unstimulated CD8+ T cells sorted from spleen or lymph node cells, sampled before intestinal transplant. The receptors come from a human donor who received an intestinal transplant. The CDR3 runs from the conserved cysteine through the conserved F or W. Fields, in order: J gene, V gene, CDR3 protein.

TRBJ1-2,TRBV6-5,CASSPTDRPHYGYTF
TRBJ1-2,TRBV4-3,CASSQGGTGANYGYTF
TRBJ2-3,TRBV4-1,CASSQEYAGYTDTQYF
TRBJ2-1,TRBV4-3,CASSQGTGGNEQFF
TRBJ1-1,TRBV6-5,CASSSPRQNTEAFF
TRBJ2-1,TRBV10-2,CASSDPRSSYNEQFF
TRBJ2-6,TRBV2,CASSAGRRASGANVLTF
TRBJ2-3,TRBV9,CASSERTGTTDTQYF
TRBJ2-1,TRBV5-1,CASSPDERGQNEQFF
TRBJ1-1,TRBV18,CASSITGEEAFF
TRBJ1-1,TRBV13,CASSLEGRDTEAFF
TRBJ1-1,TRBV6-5,CASSYSLGQGSGAFF
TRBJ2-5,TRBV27,CASSWTIQETQYF
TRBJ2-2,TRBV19,CASSIDRTGYTGELFF
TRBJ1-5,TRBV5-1,CASSAASGQAQHF
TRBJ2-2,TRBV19,CASSPSGQIARRGAGELFF
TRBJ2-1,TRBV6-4,CASSSLAGYNEQFF
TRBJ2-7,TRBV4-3,CASSQGVSASGLSYEQYF
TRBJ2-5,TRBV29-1,CSVEDSASGGQETQYF
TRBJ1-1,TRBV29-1,CSVDTGTNTEAFF
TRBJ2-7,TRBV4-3,CASSQGMTSGDYEQYF
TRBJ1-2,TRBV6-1,CASSEGQGAWGYTF
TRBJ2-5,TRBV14,CASSQDRTSGWETQYF
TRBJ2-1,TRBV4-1,CASSQPAGGIKNNEQFF
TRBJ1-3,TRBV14,CASSQDRYSGNTIYF
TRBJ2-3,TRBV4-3,CASSQGTGDTDTQYF
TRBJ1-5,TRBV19,CASSIGGQYNQPQHF
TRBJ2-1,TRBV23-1,CATRTGNNNEQFF
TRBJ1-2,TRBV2,CASSEGTGGYGYTF
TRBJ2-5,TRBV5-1,CASSLVLGADDQETQYF
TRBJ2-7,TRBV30,CAWSVLAGVYEQYF
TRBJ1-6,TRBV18,CASSGTGGSPLHF
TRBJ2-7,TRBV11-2,CASSPWTGGYEQYF
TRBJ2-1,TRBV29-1,CSVGGYGYNEQFF
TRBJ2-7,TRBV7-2,CASSDKFMLAGGYEQYF
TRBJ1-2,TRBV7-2,CASSFGQQDGYTF
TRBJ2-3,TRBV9,CASSVGSGGLGTDTQYF
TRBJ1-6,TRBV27,CASSLIRDSSYNSPLHF
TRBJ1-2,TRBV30,CAWVGQNYGYTF
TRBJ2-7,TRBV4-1,CASSQSVSYEQYF
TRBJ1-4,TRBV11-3,CASSLEGQGREKLFF
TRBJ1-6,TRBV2,CASSPGQSSSYNSPLHF
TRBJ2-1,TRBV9,CASSVAYNEQFF
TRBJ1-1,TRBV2,CASSPRQATNTEAFF
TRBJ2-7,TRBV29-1,CSVRGSRTGRAYEQYF
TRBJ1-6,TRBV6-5,CASSSTGRGSPLHF
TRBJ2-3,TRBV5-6,CASSHRQASTDTQYF
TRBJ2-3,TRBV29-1,CSVEGEPATSGDTDTQYF
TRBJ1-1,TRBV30,CAWGGEIGPTGDTEAFF
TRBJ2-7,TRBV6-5,CASSSSLLGYEQCF
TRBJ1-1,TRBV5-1,CASSVDRVGTEAFF
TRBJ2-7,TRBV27,CASSGQWDGEQYF
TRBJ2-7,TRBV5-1,CASGLDGTYEQYF
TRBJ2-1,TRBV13,CASSPTGTGENEQFF
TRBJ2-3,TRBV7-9,CASSLGSSGGALDTQYF